This T cell receptor (beta chain) was retrieved from a study of CD8 T cells in Susac syndrome. Trimming removed 5 bases at V and 10 bases at J, with 18 bases between. This CDR3 is built from 14 residues. With random hexamers, roughly 0.45 to 1 ug RNA was reverse transcribed. The method of amplification for TCR beta CDR3 was immunoSEQ multiplex PCR, covering 54 Vbeta and 13 Jbeta. TCRdb itself ran the immunoSEQ multiplex PCR reads through MiXCR, one entry per CDR3 protein. The table lists 90,000 to 150,000 distinct CDR3 sequences, about 90% of them singletons. Sequencing of TCR beta was undertaken in CD8+ and CD4+ T cells derived from blood.

Input material: CD8+ T cells from PBMCs. The chain employs TRBV12-3 or TRBV12-4 and TRBJ2-1, with D perhaps matching TRBD1 (6 bases). This receptor was identified in a human donor in good health. CDR3 loop: CASSPGTPDGEQFF. The DNA of the CDR3 is TGTGCCAGCAGTCCCGGGACACCGGATGGGGAGCAGTTCTTC.